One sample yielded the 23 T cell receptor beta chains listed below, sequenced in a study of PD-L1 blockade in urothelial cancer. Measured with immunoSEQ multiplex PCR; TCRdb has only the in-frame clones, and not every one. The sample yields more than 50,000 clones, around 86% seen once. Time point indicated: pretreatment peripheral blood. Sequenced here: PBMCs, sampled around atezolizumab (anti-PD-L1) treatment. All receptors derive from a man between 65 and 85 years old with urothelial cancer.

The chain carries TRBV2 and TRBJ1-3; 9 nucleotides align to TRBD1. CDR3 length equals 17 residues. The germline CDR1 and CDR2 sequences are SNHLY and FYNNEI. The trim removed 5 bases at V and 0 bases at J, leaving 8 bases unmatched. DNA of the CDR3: TGTGCCAGCAGTCAAACAGGGGGCTTTCGCTCTGGAAACACCATATATTTT. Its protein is CASSQTGGFRSGNTIYF.

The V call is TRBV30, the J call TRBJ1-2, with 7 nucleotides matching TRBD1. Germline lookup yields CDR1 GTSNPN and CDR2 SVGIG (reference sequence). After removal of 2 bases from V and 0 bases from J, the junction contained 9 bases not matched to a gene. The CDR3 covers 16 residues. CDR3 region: CAWSPPLGQSNYGYTF. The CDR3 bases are TGTGCCTGGAGTCCCCCCTTGGGACAGTCTAACTATGGCTACACCTTC.

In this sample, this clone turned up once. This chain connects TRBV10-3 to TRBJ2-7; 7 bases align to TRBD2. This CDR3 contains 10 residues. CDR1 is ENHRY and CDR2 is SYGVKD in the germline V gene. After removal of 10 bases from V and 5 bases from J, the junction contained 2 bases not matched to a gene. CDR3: CATRGDEQYF. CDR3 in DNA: TGTGCCACCCGGGGGGACGAGCAGTACTTC.

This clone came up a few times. The CDR3 sequence: CATSQDRGVNTEAFF. Written as DNA, the CDR3 is TGTGCCACCAGCCAGGATCGGGGGGTGAACACTGAAGCTTTCTTT. This chain joins TRBV15 and TRBJ1-1, with D possibly matching TRBD1 (5 bases). V lost 5 bases and J lost 0, with 13 bases in between. Germline V gene data show CDR1 as LNHNV and CDR2 as YYDKDF (reference sequence). This CDR3 region has 15 residues.

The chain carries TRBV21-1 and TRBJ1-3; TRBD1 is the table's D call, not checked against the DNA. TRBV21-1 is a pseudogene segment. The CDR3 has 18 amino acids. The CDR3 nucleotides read TGTGCCAGCAGCAAACCCCATGATGCAGGTGACTCTGGAAACACCATATATTTT. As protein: CASSKPHDAGDSGNTIYF.

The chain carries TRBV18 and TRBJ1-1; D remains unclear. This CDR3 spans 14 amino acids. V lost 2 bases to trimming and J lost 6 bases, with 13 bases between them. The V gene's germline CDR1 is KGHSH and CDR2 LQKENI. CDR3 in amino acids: CASSPVGFGAEAFF. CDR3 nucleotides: TGTGCCAGCTCACCAGTGGGGTTCGGGGCTGAAGCTTTCTTT. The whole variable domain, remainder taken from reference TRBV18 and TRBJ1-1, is NAGVMQNPRHLVRRRGQEARLRCSPMKGHSHVYWYRQLPEEGLKFMVYLQKENIIDESGMPKERFSAEFPKEGPSILRIQQVVRGDSAAYFCASSPVGFGAEAFFGQGTRLTVV.

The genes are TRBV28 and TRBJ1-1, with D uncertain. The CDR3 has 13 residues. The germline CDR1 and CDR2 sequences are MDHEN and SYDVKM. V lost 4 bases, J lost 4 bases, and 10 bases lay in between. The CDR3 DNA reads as TGTGCCAGCAGTTATTTGGGGAGCACTGAAGCTTTCTTT. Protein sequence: CASSYLGSTEAFF.

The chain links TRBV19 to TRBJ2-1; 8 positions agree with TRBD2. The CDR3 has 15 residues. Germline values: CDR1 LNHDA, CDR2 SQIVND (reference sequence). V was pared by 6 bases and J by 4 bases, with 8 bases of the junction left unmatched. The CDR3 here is CASRVPGGAYNEQFF. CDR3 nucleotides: TGTGCCAGTAGAGTCCCCGGGGGGGCATACAATGAGCAGTTCTTC.

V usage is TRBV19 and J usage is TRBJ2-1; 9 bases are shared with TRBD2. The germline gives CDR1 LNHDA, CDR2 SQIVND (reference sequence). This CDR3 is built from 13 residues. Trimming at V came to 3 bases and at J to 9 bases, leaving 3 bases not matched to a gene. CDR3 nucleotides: TGTGCCAGTAGTATGGCGCGGGAGGGTGAGCAGTTCTTC. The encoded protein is CASSMAREGEQFF.

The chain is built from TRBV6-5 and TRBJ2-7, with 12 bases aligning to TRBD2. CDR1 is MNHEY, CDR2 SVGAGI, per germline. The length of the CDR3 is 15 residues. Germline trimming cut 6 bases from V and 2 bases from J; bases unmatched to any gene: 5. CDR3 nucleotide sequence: TGTGCCAGCAGGCTGGGACTAGCGGGTACCTACGAGCAGTACTTC. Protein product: CASRLGLAGTYEQYF.

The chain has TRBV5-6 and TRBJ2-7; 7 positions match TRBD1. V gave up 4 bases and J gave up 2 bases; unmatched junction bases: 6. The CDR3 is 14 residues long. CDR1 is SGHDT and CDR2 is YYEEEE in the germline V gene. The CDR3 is CASSPAGGTYEQYF. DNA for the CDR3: TGTGCCAGCAGCCCCGCAGGGGGAACCTACGAGCAGTACTTC.

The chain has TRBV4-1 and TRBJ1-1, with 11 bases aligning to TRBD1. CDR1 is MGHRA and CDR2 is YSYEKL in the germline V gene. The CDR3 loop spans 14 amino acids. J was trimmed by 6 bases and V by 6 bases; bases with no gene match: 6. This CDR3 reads CASRRSGQGAEAFF. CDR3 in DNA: TGCGCCAGCAGGCGGTCGGGACAGGGGGCTGAAGCTTTCTTT.

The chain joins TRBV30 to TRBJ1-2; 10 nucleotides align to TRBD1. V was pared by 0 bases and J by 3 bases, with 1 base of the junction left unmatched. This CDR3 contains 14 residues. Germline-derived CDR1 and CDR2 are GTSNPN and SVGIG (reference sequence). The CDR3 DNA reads TGTGCCTGGAGTGTCGGGACAGGGGACTATGGCTACACCTTC. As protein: CAWSVGTGDYGYTF.

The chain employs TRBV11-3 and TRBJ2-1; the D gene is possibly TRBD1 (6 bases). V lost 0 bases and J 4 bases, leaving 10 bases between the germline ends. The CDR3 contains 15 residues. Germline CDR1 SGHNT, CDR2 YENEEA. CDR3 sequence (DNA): TGTGCCAGCAGCTTAGACTTTCAGGGGTACAATGAGCAGTTCTTC. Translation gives CASSLDFQGYNEQFF.

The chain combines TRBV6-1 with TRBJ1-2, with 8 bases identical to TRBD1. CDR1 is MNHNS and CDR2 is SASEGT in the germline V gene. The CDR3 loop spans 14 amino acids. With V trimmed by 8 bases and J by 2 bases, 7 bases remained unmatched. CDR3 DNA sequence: TGTGCCAGCTTTCAATCAGGGGGCAACTATGGCTACACCTTC. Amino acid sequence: CASFQSGGNYGYTF.

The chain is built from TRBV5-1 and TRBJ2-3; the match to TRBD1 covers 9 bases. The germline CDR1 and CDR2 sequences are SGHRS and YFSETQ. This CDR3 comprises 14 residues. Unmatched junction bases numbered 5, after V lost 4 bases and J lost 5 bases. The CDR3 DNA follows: TGCGCCAGCAGCCAGACAGGGGGAGAAGATACGCAGTATTTT. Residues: CASSQTGGEDTQYF.

The CDR3, as DNA: TGTGCCATCAGTGAGGCCAGGGGGTCCAATCAGCCCCAGCATTTT. It yields the protein CAISEARGSNQPQHF. The chain uses TRBV10-3 and TRBJ1-5; TRBD1 aligns across 7 bases. The junction had 4 bases not matched to a gene; V was cut back by 2 bases and J by 3 bases. The V gene's germline CDR1 is ENHRY and CDR2 SYGVKD. The length of the CDR3 is 15 residues.

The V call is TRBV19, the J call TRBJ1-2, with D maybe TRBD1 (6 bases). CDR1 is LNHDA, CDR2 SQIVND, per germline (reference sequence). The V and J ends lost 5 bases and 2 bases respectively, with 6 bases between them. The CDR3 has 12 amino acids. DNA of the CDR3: TGTGCCAGTAGTGGACAGAACTATGGCTACACCTTC. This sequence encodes CASSGQNYGYTF.

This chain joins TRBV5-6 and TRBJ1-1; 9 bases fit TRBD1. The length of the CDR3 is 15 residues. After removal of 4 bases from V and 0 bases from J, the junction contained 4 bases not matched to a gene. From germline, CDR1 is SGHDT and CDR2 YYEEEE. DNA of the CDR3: TGTGCCAGCAGCAAGGGGACAGGGATGAACACTGAAGCTTTCTTT. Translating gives CASSKGTGMNTEAFF.

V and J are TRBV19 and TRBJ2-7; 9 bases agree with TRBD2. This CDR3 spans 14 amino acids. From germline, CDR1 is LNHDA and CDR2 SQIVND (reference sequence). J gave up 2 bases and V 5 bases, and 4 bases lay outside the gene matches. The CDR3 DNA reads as TGTGCCAGTAGTGCGACTAGCGGAACCTACGAGCAGTACTTC. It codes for CASSATSGTYEQYF.

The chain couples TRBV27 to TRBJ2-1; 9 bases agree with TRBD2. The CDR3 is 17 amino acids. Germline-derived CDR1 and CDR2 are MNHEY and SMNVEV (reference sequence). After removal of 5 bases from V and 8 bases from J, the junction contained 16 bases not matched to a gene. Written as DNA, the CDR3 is TGTGCCAGCAGTCCCCGTTCTTTGCGGGAGGGCCTTGATGAGCAGTTCTTC. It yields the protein CASSPRSLREGLDEQFF.

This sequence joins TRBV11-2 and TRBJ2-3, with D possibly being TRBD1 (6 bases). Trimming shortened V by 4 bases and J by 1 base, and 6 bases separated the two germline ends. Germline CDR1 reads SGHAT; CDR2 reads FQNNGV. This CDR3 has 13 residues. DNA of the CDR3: TGTGCCAGCAGCTGGACAGGCACAGATACGCAGTATTTT. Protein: CASSWTGTDTQYF.

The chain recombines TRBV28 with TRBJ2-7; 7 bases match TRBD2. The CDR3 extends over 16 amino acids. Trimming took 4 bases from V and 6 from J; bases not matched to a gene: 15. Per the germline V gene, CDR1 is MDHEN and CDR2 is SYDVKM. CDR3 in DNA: TGTGCCAGCAGTTCCATAGCGGGCGGGGACCGCGGCGAGCAGTACTTC. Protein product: CASSSIAGGDRGEQYF.